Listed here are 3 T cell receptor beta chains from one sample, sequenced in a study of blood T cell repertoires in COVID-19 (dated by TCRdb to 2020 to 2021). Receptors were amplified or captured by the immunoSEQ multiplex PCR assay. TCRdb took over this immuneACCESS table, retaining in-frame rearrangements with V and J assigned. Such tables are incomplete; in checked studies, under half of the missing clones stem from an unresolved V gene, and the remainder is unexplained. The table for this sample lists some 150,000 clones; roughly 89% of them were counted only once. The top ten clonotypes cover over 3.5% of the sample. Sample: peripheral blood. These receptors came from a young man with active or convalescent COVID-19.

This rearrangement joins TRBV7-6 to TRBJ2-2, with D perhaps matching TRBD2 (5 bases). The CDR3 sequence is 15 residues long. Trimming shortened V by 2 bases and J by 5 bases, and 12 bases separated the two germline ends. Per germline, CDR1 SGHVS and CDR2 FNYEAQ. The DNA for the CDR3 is TGTGCCAGCAGCTTACATCTACCGGGGACCGGGGAGCTGTTTTTT. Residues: CASSLHLPGTGELFF.

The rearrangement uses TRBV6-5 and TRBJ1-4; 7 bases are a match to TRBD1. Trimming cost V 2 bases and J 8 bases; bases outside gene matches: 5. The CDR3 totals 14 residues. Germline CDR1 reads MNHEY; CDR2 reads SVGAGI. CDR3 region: CASSYIQGGEKLFF. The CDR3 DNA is TGTGCCAGCAGTTACATCCAGGGGGGCGAAAAACTGTTTTTT.

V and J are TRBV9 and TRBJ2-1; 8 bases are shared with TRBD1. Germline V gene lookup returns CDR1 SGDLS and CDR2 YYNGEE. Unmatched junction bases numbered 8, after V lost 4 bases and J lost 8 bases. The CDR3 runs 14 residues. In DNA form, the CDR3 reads TGTGCCAGCAGCCCCGGGGACAGGTTCCATGAGCAGTTCTTC. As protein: CASSPGDRFHEQFF. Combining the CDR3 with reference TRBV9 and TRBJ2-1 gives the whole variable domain DSGVTQTPKHLITATGQRVTLRCSPRSGDLSVYWYQQSLDQGLQFLIQYYNGEERAKGNILERFSAQQFPDLHSELNLSSLELGDSALYFCASSPGDRFHEQFFGPGTRLTVL.